This passage covers 3 T cell receptor beta chains from one sample sequenced in a study of cytomegalovirus exposure and HLA in healthy donors. Sequenced by immunoSEQ multiplex PCR; TCRdb stores in-frame clones only, minus some. The table includes 150,000 to 200,000 clones, about 80% detected once. Source material: PBMCs. Every receptor here comes from a woman between 18 and 29 years old in good health and CMV-seropositive.

This chain uses TRBV15 with TRBJ1-4; TRBD1 matches at 11 bases. Trimming removed 3 bases from V and 8 bases from J; junction bases left unmatched: 8. The CDR3 is 16 residues long. Germline-derived CDR1 and CDR2 are LNHNV and YYDKDF (reference sequence). The CDR3 DNA follows: TGTGCCACCAGCAGTGCACTTGGACAGGGGGCGGAAAAACTGTTTTTT. This translates into CATSSALGQGAEKLFF.

This chain uses TRBV18 with TRBJ2-3, with 11 nucleotides matching TRBD2. Germline-derived CDR1 and CDR2 are KGHSH and LQKENI. Trimming took 0 bases from V and 5 from J; bases not matched to a gene: 4. This CDR3 is built from 16 residues. The CDR3 spells CASSPPASGGQDTQYF. The CDR3 DNA reads TGTGCCAGCTCACCACCGGCTAGCGGGGGGCAAGATACGCAGTATTTT.

The V and J genes are TRBV9 and TRBJ1-5; perhaps TRBD1 as D (6 bases). Germline V gene data show CDR1 as SGDLS and CDR2 as YYNGEE. Trimming pared 2 bases from V and 4 bases from J, leaving 16 bases between. This CDR3 contains 16 residues. The CDR3 protein is CASSVALGRGNQPQHF. DNA of the CDR3: TGTGCCAGCAGCGTGGCTCTGGGCAGGGGAAATCAGCCCCAGCATTTT.